Below, 20 T cell receptor beta chains from the same sample are listed, as sequenced in a study of monozygotic twins with cystic fibrosis. Produced via immunoSEQ multiplex PCR; TCRdb's table is partial and in-frame only. Among about 10,000 clones, roughly 99.4% were seen once, and the ten largest hold 0.4% to 0.5%. Material for sequencing was blood. These TCRs come from a man between 18 and 35 years old with cystic fibrosis.

This clone was counted a single time. V gene TRBV5-4 combines with J gene TRBJ1-4; D possibly corresponds to TRBD1 (5 bases). The CDR3 covers 14 residues. Per germline, CDR1 SGHNT and CDR2 YYREEE (reference sequence). Trimming shortened V by 3 bases and J by 8 bases, and 14 bases separated the two germline ends. The chain's CDR3 is CASSWDRRHEKLFF. As DNA, the CDR3 is TGTGCCAGCAGCTGGGACCGAAGACACGAAAAACTGTTTTTT.

The rearrangement uses TRBV6-6 and TRBJ1-4, with 8 bases lining up with TRBD1. The CDR3 consists of 15 residues. Germline lookup yields CDR1 MNHNY and CDR2 SVGAGI (reference sequence). Germline trimming cut 2 bases from V and 8 bases from J; bases unmatched to any gene: 7. The DNA for the CDR3 is TGTGCCAGCAGTTACCCCGGACAGGGCGACGAAAAACTGTTTTTT. This encodes CASSYPGQGDEKLFF.

This chain links TRBV2 with TRBJ1-1, with 11 bases lining up with TRBD1. This CDR3 is 15 amino acids long. Germline trimming cut 2 bases from V and 3 bases from J; bases unmatched to any gene: 2. Germline V gene sequence: CDR1 SNHLY, CDR2 FYNNEI. The DNA for the CDR3 is TGTGCCAGCAGTGAAAGGACAGGGGGCTACACTGAAGCTTTCTTT. Its translation: CASSERTGGYTEAFF.

The chain uses TRBV9 and TRBJ2-7; D not resolved. Germline V gives CDR1 SGDLS, CDR2 YYNGEE. This CDR3 comprises 13 residues. Trimming took 3 bases from V and 6 from J, leaving 13 bases between them. The chain's CDR3 is CASSATLTLEQYF. The CDR3, as DNA: TGTGCCAGCAGCGCTACTTTGACTCTCGAGCAGTACTTC.

This clone came up once. The chain carries TRBV30 and TRBJ1-5, with TRBD1 matching over 7 bases. The ends lost 1 base at V and 6 bases at J; junction bases unmatched: 9. Per germline, CDR1 GTSNPN and CDR2 SVGIG (reference sequence). There are 15 residues in the CDR3. CDR3 nucleotide sequence: TGTGCCTGGAGTGCCGACAGGGACCTTGGTCAGCCCCAGCATTTT. It is translated as CAWSADRDLGQPQHF.

The V gene is TRBV29-1, the J gene TRBJ2-3; 13 nucleotides align to TRBD2. V was clipped by 3 bases and J by 4 bases; unmatched bases: 7. Germline assignment: CDR1 SQVTM and CDR2 ANQGSEA. The CDR3 covers 16 residues. CDR3 loop: CSVEKLGLAGSDTQYF. The CDR3 DNA sequence: TGCAGCGTTGAGAAACTGGGACTAGCGGGATCAGATACGCAGTATTTT.

The chain links TRBV29-1 to TRBJ2-2; tentatively, D is TRBD1 or TRBD2 (7 bases each). The V and J ends lost 4 bases and 5 bases respectively, with 14 bases between them. Germline CDR1 SQVTM, CDR2 ANQGSEA. The CDR3 totals 14 residues. CDR3 coding DNA: TGCAGCGTTGTCGGGCAGGGGGGGACCGGGGAGCTGTTTTTT. Translation gives CSVVGQGGTGELFF.

V and J are TRBV7-7 and TRBJ2-1; unclear D gene. Between the trimmed V and J ends, which lost 1 base and 0 bases, there was a span of 7 bases. Germline V gene data show CDR1 as SSHAT and CDR2 as FNYEAQ (reference sequence). CDR3 size: 15 residues. CDR3 DNA sequence: TGTGCCAGCAGCTTAGACGTCCACTCCTACAATGAGCAGTTCTTC. Its protein product is CASSLDVHSYNEQFF.

The V call is TRBV19, the J call TRBJ1-5; unclear D gene. Germline CDR1 and CDR2: LNHDA and SQIVND (reference sequence). The CDR3 sequence is 13 residues long. The V gene lost 6 bases and the J gene lost 4 bases, with 10 bases spanning the gap. CDR3 sequence (DNA): TGTGCCAGTAGCCTTGCCCCGAATCAGCCCCAGCATTTT. Translated: CASSLAPNQPQHF.

This chain joins TRBV6-6 and TRBJ1-2, with D unresolved. Germline CDR1 reads MNHNY; CDR2 reads SVGAGI (reference sequence). The V end lost 1 base, the J end lost 7 bases, and 16 bases lay between the germline ends. This CDR3 is built from 15 residues. CDR3: CASSYLARRGGGYTF. In DNA form, the CDR3 reads TGTGCCAGCAGTTACTTAGCCAGGCGAGGTGGTGGCTACACCTTC.

This clone showed up just once. The CDR3, as DNA: TGTGCCAGCAGCTTAGCCCCCGGACTAGCGGGAGCAGACAATGAGCAGTTCTTC. Encoded protein: CASSLAPGLAGADNEQFF. The V call is TRBV7-6, the J call TRBJ2-1; 13 nucleotides align to TRBD2. Germline lookup yields CDR1 SGHVS and CDR2 FNYEAQ. This CDR3 contains 18 residues. V trimming: 0 bases; J trimming: 5 bases; junction bases outside the gene matches: 7. Full variable domain (missing parts from reference TRBV7-6 and TRBJ2-1): GAGVSQSPRYKVTKRGQDVALRCDPISGHVSLYWYRQALGQGPEFLTYFNYEAQQDKSGLPNDRFSAERPEGSISTLTIQRTEQRDSAMYRCASSLAPGLAGADNEQFFGPGTRLTVL.

This sequence joins TRBV6-9 and TRBJ1-2; D remains unclear. The CDR3 loop spans 14 amino acids. The V gene's germline CDR1 is MNHGY and CDR2 SVAAGI. V was trimmed by 4 bases and J by 4 bases, leaving 13 bases between them. The DNA of the CDR3 is TGTGCCAGCAGTTCCCTCACCTCGGGCTATGGCTACACCTTC. Translation gives CASSSLTSGYGYTF.

CDR3 region: CAKTGAGLNYGYTF. CDR3 bases: TGTGCCAAAACAGGGGCGGGACTGAACTATGGCTACACCTTC. The rearrangement uses TRBV2 and TRBJ1-2, with TRBD1 identical over 7 bases. In germline, CDR1 is SNHLY, CDR2 FYNNEI. V lost 10 bases, J lost 2 bases, and 10 bases stayed unmatched. The CDR3 consists of 14 residues.

The CDR3 DNA reads TGTGCCAGCAGCTTAGAGGGAGGAGGGAGTGGAGAATCACCCCTCCACTTT. Protein product: CASSLEGGGSGESPLHF. The chain couples TRBV7-9 to TRBJ1-6; D uncertain. The ends were cut back, 1 base at V and 10 bases at J, with 20 bases in the middle. Germline V gene lookup returns CDR1 SEHNR and CDR2 FQNEAQ (reference sequence). This CDR3 has 17 amino acids.

In DNA form, the CDR3 reads TGTGCCAGCACCATCCCGGACAGGGGCACAGATACGCAGTATTTT. This encodes CASTIPDRGTDTQYF. The V gene is TRBV5-4, the J gene TRBJ2-3, with TRBD1 matching over 8 bases. Germline values: CDR1 SGHNT, CDR2 YYREEE (reference sequence). This CDR3 is built from 15 residues. The V gene end was trimmed by 6 bases and the J gene end by 1 base; junction bases not matched to a gene: 7.

V usage is TRBV7-9 and J usage is TRBJ2-2; D tentatively reads TRBD1 or TRBD2 (5 bases each). In germline, CDR1 is SEHNR, CDR2 FQNEAQ (reference sequence). V was cut by 5 bases and J by 3 bases, with 19 bases left in between. The CDR3 runs 17 residues. The CDR3 DNA reads TGTGCCAGCAGCGGTCCCGGGACCAGGAGTTACACCGGGGAGCTGTTTTTT. Protein sequence: CASSGPGTRSYTGELFF.

This sequence joins TRBV14 and TRBJ2-1; D unresolved. Germline V gene data show CDR1 as SGHDN and CDR2 as FVKESK. V gave up 0 bases and J gave up 3 bases, with 9 bases separating them. This CDR3 has 15 residues. CDR3 region: CASSQDPDGYNEQFF. CDR3 nucleotides: TGTGCCAGCAGCCAAGATCCCGACGGCTACAATGAGCAGTTCTTC.

The chain joins TRBV6-5 to TRBJ2-5; 8 nucleotides match TRBD1. The germline gives CDR1 MNHEY, CDR2 SVGAGI. Losses at the gene ends were 5 bases for V and 4 bases for J; bases not matched to a gene: 9. This CDR3 comprises 15 residues. The CDR3 here is CASSLGQGIGETQYF. CDR3 nucleotide sequence: TGTGCCAGCAGTCTCGGACAGGGAATCGGAGAGACCCAGTACTTC.

The chain employs TRBV7-2 and TRBJ2-3; D not resolved. The CDR3 has 15 amino acids. Per the germline V gene, CDR1 is SGHTA and CDR2 is FQGNSA. V lost 4 bases, J lost 0 bases, and 11 bases lay in between. This chain's CDR3 is CASSSTLDSTDTQYF. CDR3 DNA: TGTGCCAGCAGCTCCACCCTCGACAGCACAGATACGCAGTATTTT.

V and J are TRBV21-1 and TRBJ2-4; the D call of TRBD1 is as the table states it, not checked on the DNA. TRBV21-1 is a recognized pseudogene. The CDR3 consists of 15 residues. In DNA form, the CDR3 reads TGTGCCAGCAGCATTCCTGACAGAGCCAAAAACATTCAGTACTTC. It yields the protein CASSIPDRAKNIQYF.